This T cell receptor beta chain derives from a study of cytomegalovirus exposure and HLA in healthy donors. General study findings and limits: Later analysis indicated greater clonal expansion among HLA-associated TCR beta chains than among equally common other chains. Cytomegalovirus-associated TCR beta chains were listed, numbering 164.

On this clone: Its antigen is undetermined.

CDR3 size: 16 residues. V lost 1 base and J 4 bases, leaving 12 bases between the germline ends. The germline CDR1 and CDR2 sequences are SGDLS and YYNGEE. Primers included in the PCR were 60 Vbeta and 13 Jbeta primers. Sequencing was performed with immunoSEQ multiplex PCR; in TCRdb, only in-frame clones are kept and a portion is missing. The sample has 150,000 to 200,000 clones, roughly 80% seen once. The rearrangement joins TRBV9 to TRBJ2-6; weak D call: TRBD1 (5 bases). The sequencing sample was made of PBMCs. The TCR comes from a man aged 50-59 years in good health and CMV-seropositive. The CDR3 bases are TGTGCCAGCAGCGTAAGTGGCGGACACGGGGCCAACGTCCTGACTTTC. This codes for CASSVSGGHGANVLTF.